What follows are 19 T cell receptor beta chains derived from one specimen sequenced in a study of T cell repertoires in cytomegalovirus infection. TCRdb passed the reads through MiXCR, listing each CDR3 protein once. The sample holds around 740,000 distinct CDR3 sequences, roughly 35% seen once. The sample consisted of PBMCs. The receptors stem from a human donor in good health (CMV status not recorded). Some clones in this sample may be carry-over from other donors' samples.

As for this clonotype: This may be a read error: a much more frequent sequence differs by one nucleotide. V is TRBV28 and J is TRBJ1-4; 7 bases line up with TRBD1. Germline trimming cut 4 bases from V and 4 bases from J; bases unmatched to any gene: 3. CDR1 MDHEN and CDR2 SYDVKM come from the germline V gene. The CDR3 spans 14 residues. In DNA form, the CDR3 reads TGTGCCAGCAGTTCAGGGGGGCTTAATGAAAAACTGTTTTTT. Protein: CASSSGGLNEKLFF.

This clonotype was found a few times. The chain recombines TRBV6-1 with TRBJ1-5; possibly TRBD1 for D (5 bases). The CDR3 length is 14 residues. CDR1 MNHNS and CDR2 SASEGT come from the germline V gene. Trimming removed 5 bases at V and 6 bases at J, with 14 bases between. In DNA form, the CDR3 reads TGTGCCAGCAGTTCACGGGGGAGCCTTCAGCCCCAGCATTTT. Encoded protein: CASSSRGSLQPQHF.

This clonotype occurred a few times. This chain connects TRBV12-3 or TRBV12-4 to TRBJ2-3, with a tentative D call TRBD1 (5 bases). Trimming stripped 2 bases from V and 6 bases from J, with 21 bases between. The CDR3 is 17 residues long. The DNA for the CDR3 is TGTGCCAGCAGTTTATTTTTGGGCGGAGAACAGGTTGATACGCAGTATTTT. As protein: CASSLFLGGEQVDTQYF.

The V call is TRBV7-9, the J call TRBJ2-1, with 8 bases fitting TRBD2. CDR3 length equals 16 residues. CDR1 SEHNR and CDR2 FQNEAQ come from the germline V gene (reference sequence). Germline trimming cut 3 bases from V and 5 bases from J; bases unmatched to any gene: 9. The CDR3 DNA is TGTGCCAGCAGCTTTCCCGGCGGGGGGAAACACAATGAGCAGTTCTTC. Translation gives CASSFPGGGKHNEQFF. The full variable domain, in which reference TRBV7-9 and TRBJ2-1 provide the parts outside the CDR3, is DTGVSQNPRHKITKRGQNVTFRCDPISEHNRLYWYRQTLGQGPEFLTYFQNEAQLEKSRLLSDRFSAERPKGSFSTLEIQRTEQGDSAMYLCASSFPGGGKHNEQFFGPGTRLTVL.

The V and J genes are TRBV18 and TRBJ1-6; tentatively, D is TRBD1 (5 bases). The CDR3 loop spans 15 amino acids. Germline-derived CDR1 and CDR2 are KGHSH and LQKENI. V was trimmed by 3 bases and J by 13 bases, leaving 19 bases between them. In nucleotides, the CDR3 is TGTGCCAGCTCACCGGGGACCCCGCGCGATGTGCCCCTCCACTTT. This encodes CASSPGTPRDVPLHF.

This clonotype has just a few counts. The gene calls are TRBV10-3 and TRBJ2-5; 10 bases line up with TRBD2. The CDR3 runs 16 residues. Looked up from germline, CDR1 is ENHRY and CDR2 is SYGVKD. The ends lost 0 bases at V and 4 bases at J; junction bases unmatched: 5. The CDR3 sequence: CAISESSSGRGETQYF. In DNA form, the CDR3 reads TGTGCCATCAGTGAGTCATCTAGCGGGAGAGGAGAGACCCAGTACTTC.

The chain employs TRBV25-1 and TRBJ2-5; a weak D match, TRBD2 (5 bases). This CDR3 region has 14 residues. V lost 3 bases and J 2 bases, leaving 10 bases between the germline ends. Looked up from germline, CDR1 is MGHDK and CDR2 is SYGVNS. The CDR3 DNA sequence: TGTGCCAGCAGTGAGACGGGGAGTCAAGAGACCCAGTACTTC. The encoded protein is CASSETGSQETQYF.

The V and J genes are TRBV20-1 and TRBJ1-2; D is possibly TRBD1 (6 bases). The length of the CDR3 is 11 residues. Germline V gene lookup returns CDR1 DFQATT and CDR2 SNEGSKA (reference sequence). V was pared by 4 bases and J by 9 bases, with 12 bases between. As DNA, the CDR3 is TGCAGTGCTACGGGGGCGGTGAGCTACACCTTC. It translates to CSATGAVSYTF.

The gene calls are TRBV2 and TRBJ2-5, with TRBD1 matching over 9 bases. J lost 10 bases, V lost 6 bases, and 15 bases had no gene match. The CDR3 runs to 15 residues. The germline V gene has CDR1 SNHLY and CDR2 FYNNEI. CDR3 sequence reads: CASSLTGGSERSQYF. The CDR3 DNA is TGTGCCAGCAGCCTAACAGGGGGCAGCGAGAGGAGCCAGTACTTC.

This clonotype has a count of ten or more. This chain links TRBV14 with TRBJ1-6; unclear D gene. This CDR3 is built from 13 residues. The ends were cut back, 4 bases at V and 10 bases at J, with 11 bases in the middle. CDR1 and CDR2 (germline): SGHDN, FVKESK. CDR3 DNA sequence: TGTGCCAGCAGCCTAGTACAGCGATCACCCCTCCACTTT. Translation: CASSLVQRSPLHF.

The sample holds many counts of this clonotype. V gene TRBV7-2 combines with J gene TRBJ2-7; possible D gene TRBD1, 5 bases. Germline CDR1 and CDR2: SGHTA and FQGNSA. CDR3 size: 13 residues. Trimming shortened V by 3 bases and J by 3 bases, and 9 bases separated the two germline ends. The CDR3 reads CASSFRRGYEQYF. The DNA of the CDR3 is TGTGCCAGCAGCTTTCGAAGGGGCTACGAGCAGTACTTC. Filled out from reference TRBV7-2 and TRBJ2-7, the complete variable domain reads GAGVSQSPSNKVTEKGKDVELRCDPISGHTALYWYRQSLGQGLEFLIYFQGNSAPDKSGLPSDRFSAERTGGSVSTLTIQRTQQEDSAVYLCASSFRRGYEQYFGPGTRLTVT.

The CDR3, as DNA: TGCAGTGCTAGAGATAAAGGCCGCATTCCGAGGGAGCCCCAGCATTTT. Its translation: CSARDKGRIPREPQHF. The chain combines TRBV20-1 with TRBJ1-5; D remains unclear. Germline values: CDR1 DFQATT, CDR2 SNEGSKA (reference sequence). The CDR3 covers 16 residues. V was pared by 0 bases and J by 8 bases, with 20 bases between.

On this clonotype: The junction departs from germline at one end; a sequencing error may be responsible. The chain uses TRBV7-2 and TRBJ2-2; D is uncertain. This CDR3 has 14 amino acids. The germline V gene has CDR1 SGHTA and CDR2 FQGNSA. CDR3 loop: CASSLVANTRELFF. Written as DNA, the CDR3 is TGTGCCAGCAGCTTAGTCGCAAACACCAGGGAGCTGTTTTTT. The whole variable domain, remainder taken from reference TRBV7-2 and TRBJ2-2, is GAGVSQSPSNKVTEKGKDVELRCDPISGHTALYWYRQSLGQGLEFLIYFQGNSAPDKSGLPSDRFSAERTGGSVSTLTIQRTQQEDSAVYLCASSLVANTRELFFGEGSRLTVL.

This chain connects TRBV24-1 to TRBJ2-1, with a weak D call TRBD1 (6 bases). Germline CDR1 reads KGHDR; CDR2 reads SFDVKD. Trimming took off 6 bases at V and 5 bases at J, with 19 bases between the two ends. CDR3 length: 16 amino acids. The CDR3 sequence is CATSRAGAGSHNEQFF. The CDR3 DNA is TGTGCCACCAGTCGAGCAGGGGCTGGGTCCCACAATGAGCAGTTCTTC.

As concerns this clonotype: Relative to the germline gene, one junction end is altered; a read error may explain this. The chain couples TRBV27 to TRBJ2-5; no firm D call. The germline V gene has CDR1 MNHEY and CDR2 SMNVEV (reference sequence). This CDR3 is 13 amino acids long. CDR3 loop: CASNLFSGRAQYF. DNA of the CDR3: TGTGCCAGCAATTTATTTTCCGGCCGGGCCCAGTACTTC.

This clonotype has only a few counts. This chain connects TRBV28 to TRBJ2-7, with 7 nucleotides matching TRBD2. J was trimmed by 4 bases and V by 2 bases; bases with no gene match: 8. CDR1 is MDHEN, CDR2 SYDVKM, per germline. This CDR3 region has 15 residues. For the CDR3, the DNA is TGTGCCAGCAGTTTAGGGGGAGGGCCCTCGTACGAGCAGTACTTC. Translated, it gives CASSLGGGPSYEQYF.

The chain joins TRBV7-3 to TRBJ2-3; D might be TRBD2 (6 bases). There are 14 residues in the CDR3. V was trimmed by 1 base and J by 3 bases, leaving 8 bases between them. CDR1 and CDR2 from the germline V gene are SGHTA and FQGTGA. CDR3 residues: CASSLRTTTDTQYF. In DNA form, the CDR3 reads TGTGCCAGCAGCTTAAGGACTACAACAGATACGCAGTATTTT.

Concerning this clonotype: At one boundary the junction diverges from the germline segment, which might be a read error. This chain connects TRBV6-1 to TRBJ1-4, with 7 bases aligning to TRBD1. The V gene's germline CDR1 is MNHNS and CDR2 SASEGT. The CDR3 length is 15 residues. CDR3 sequence: CASRDPGTENEILFF. CDR3 nucleotide sequence: TGTGCCAGCAGGGACCCCGGGACAGAGAATGAAATACTGTTTTTT.

Notes on this clonotype: Germline is not matched at one junction end, which may reflect a read error. This sequence joins TRBV4-1 and TRBJ2-1; a possible D gene is TRBD1 (6 bases). In germline, CDR1 is MGHRA, CDR2 YSYEKL. This CDR3 spans 13 amino acids. The CDR3 sequence: CASSQDQGNDQFF. CDR3 nucleotide sequence: TGCGCCAGCAGCCAAGATCAGGGGAATGATCAGTTCTTC.